The rows below give T cell receptor beta chains drawn from one sample of a study of T cell repertoires in cytomegalovirus infection. Using its own MiXCR run on the reads, TCRdb lists one record per CDR3 protein. The sample yields 350,000 to 550,000 distinct CDR3 sequences, about 33% seen once. The specimen was PBMCs. The receptors originated from a human donor in good health (CMV status not recorded). Some clones in this sample may be carry-over from other donors' samples. Each CDR3 is given with its conserved first and last residue. A D gene is named only where the DNA matches it firmly. Where a row states a size, it is once, few, many or the class of an expanded clone; other rows omit it.

clone size,V gene,J gene,D gene,CDR3 protein,CDR3 DNA
many,TRBV6-1,TRBJ2-7,TRBD2,CASSDRTSGGYEQYF,TGTGCCAGCAGTGACAGGACTAGCGGGGGCTACGAGCAGTACTTC
few,TRBV29-1,TRBJ2-1,TRBD2,CSVRRLAGAGNEQFF,TGCAGCGTTCGCCGACTAGCGGGGGCAGGAAATGAGCAGTTCTTC
few,TRBV6-2/TRBV6-3,TRBJ1-2,.,CASKPISTPGGYTF,TGTGCCAGCAAACCAATATCGACACCGGGCGGCTACACCTTC
once,TRBV7-8,TRBJ2-7,.,CASSLELQGPYGQYF,TGTGCCAGCAGCTTAGAACTGCAGGGTCCCTACGGGCAGTACTTC
few,TRBV18,TRBJ1-4,TRBD1,CASSPGTVNTEKLFF,TGTGCCAGCTCACCCGGGACAGTCAATACTGAAAAACTGTTTTTT
few,TRBV19,TRBJ2-1,.,CASSAWGGGTNNEQFF,TGTGCCAGTAGTGCTTGGGGGGGCGGAACGAACAATGAGCAGTTCTTC
once,TRBV27,TRBJ1-1,TRBD1,CASSTGQGAVTEAFF,TGTGCCAGCAGTACAGGACAGGGGGCAGTGACTGAAGCTTTCTTT
few,TRBV14,TRBJ1-3,.,CASSPGFSGNTIYF,TGTGCCAGCAGTCCAGGGTTCTCTGGAAACACCATATATTTT
.,TRBV23-1,TRBJ2-7,.,CASSQSDMDGSYEQYF,TGCGCCAGCAGTCAATCGGACATGGACGGTTCCTACGAGCAGTACTTC
.,TRBV10-1,TRBJ1-5,TRBD1,CASSESIIQGQGVRRNQPQHF,TGCGCCAGCAGTGAGTCGATTATACAAGGACAGGGGGTTCGGCGCAATCAGCCCCAGCATTTT
.,TRBV4-1,TRBJ2-1,.,CASSHELGNEQFF,TGTGCCAGCAGCCACGAACTAGGGAATGAGCAGTTCTTC
few,TRBV12-3/TRBV12-4,TRBJ1-3,.,CASSPLWGTRGNTIYF,TGTGCCAGCAGTCCCCTGTGGGGGACCCGGGGAAACACCATATATTTT
many,TRBV27,TRBJ1-1,.,CASSGGNTEAFF,TGTGCCAGCAGTGGAGGGAACACTGAAGCTTTCTTT
.,TRBV9,TRBJ1-3,TRBD1,CASSVGTGSKSGNTIYF,TGTGCCAGCAGCGTCGGGACAGGGTCTAAGTCTGGAAACACCATATATTTT
.,TRBV12-3/TRBV12-4,TRBJ1-1,.,CASSFSGVQRTEAFF,TGTGCCAGCAGTTTCTCAGGGGTCCAGAGGACTGAAGCTTTCTTT
.,TRBV11-2,TRBJ2-7,.,CASSTGTVYEQYF,TGTGCCAGCAGCACCGGGACCGTCTACGAGCAGTACTTC
.,TRBV28,TRBJ2-2,.,CASSLDAWERELFF,TGTGCCAGCAGTTTAGACGCCTGGGAAAGGGAGCTGTTTTTT
.,TRBV28,TRBJ1-2,.,CASSSPGYGYTF,TGTGCCAGCAGTTCTCCAGGGTATGGCTACACCTTC
.,TRBV24-1,TRBJ2-1,TRBD2,CATEVLLAGGLNEQFF,TGTGCCACCGAAGTACTACTAGCGGGGGGGCTAAATGAGCAGTTCTTC
.,TRBV25-1,TRBJ1-4,.,CASSEYRGLTNEKLFF,TGTGCCAGCAGTGAATATCGGGGGCTCACTAATGAAAAACTGTTTTTT
many,TRBV7-2,TRBJ2-6,TRBD2,CASSLGGVAGSSGANVLTF,TGTGCCAGCAGCTTAGGAGGAGTAGCGGGGTCCTCTGGGGCCAACGTCCTGACTTTC
.,TRBV6-1,TRBJ1-5,.,CASHRDSNQPQHF,TGTGCCTCACACAGGGATAGCAATCAGCCCCAGCATTTT
few,TRBV11-3,TRBJ2-2,.,CASSLGDGQVNTGELFF,TGTGCCAGCAGCTTAGGAGATGGGCAAGTAAACACCGGGGAGCTGTTTTTT
many,TRBV7-6,TRBJ1-4,.,CASSLISRKTNEKLFF,TGTGCCAGCAGCTTAATTAGCAGGAAAACTAATGAAAAACTGTTTTTT
.,TRBV2,TRBJ1-2,.,CASSEIHVAEYYGYTF,TGTGCCAGCAGTGAAATTCATGTCGCGGAATACTATGGCTACACCTTC
.,TRBV7-6,TRBJ2-1,TRBD2,CASSSAGVENETFF,TGTGCCAGCAGTTCAGCGGGGGTGGAGAATGAGACGTTCTTC
.,TRBV5-1,TRBJ1-1,TRBD1,CASRDRGTEAFF,TGCGCCAGCCGCGACAGGGGCACTGAAGCTTTCTTT
.,TRBV7-6,TRBJ2-3,TRBD1,CASSLGGGDPGDTQYF,TGTGCCAGCAGCTTAGGAGGGGGCGACCCTGGAGATACGCAGTATTTT
.,TRBV19,TRBJ2-5,.,CASSMKILPEQETQYF,TGTGCCAGTAGTATGAAGATTCTGCCAGAACAAGAGACCCAGTACTTC
.,TRBV6-2/TRBV6-3,TRBJ2-1,TRBD1,CASSHSTGTGSGEQFF,TGTGCCAGCAGTCACTCCACCGGGACAGGGAGTGGTGAGCAGTTCTTC
.,TRBV6-5,TRBJ1-6,TRBD1,CASSYRQGRGHSPLHF,TGTGCCAGCAGTTACCGACAGGGGAGGGGGCATTCACCCCTCCACTTT
.,TRBV4-3,TRBJ2-7,.,CASSRADGNYEQYF,TGCGCCAGCAGCCGAGCGGACGGGAATTACGAGCAGTACTTC
many,TRBV12-3/TRBV12-4,TRBJ1-2,.,CASTLGQKNYGYTF,TGTGCCAGCACCCTAGGACAGAAAAACTATGGCTACACCTTC
.,TRBV6-6,TRBJ1-1,TRBD1,CASSTDRGPNTEAFF,TGTGCCAGCAGTACGGACAGGGGGCCGAACACTGAAGCTTTCTTT
once,TRBV10-1,TRBJ2-4,TRBD2,CASSESSGGNIQYF,TGCGCCAGCAGTGAGTCGTCGGGGGGAAACATTCAGTACTTC
.,TRBV6-1,TRBJ1-1,TRBD1,CASIRDRETEAFF,TGTGCCAGCATCAGGGACAGGGAAACTGAAGCTTTCTTT
.,TRBV6-1,TRBJ1-1,.,CASSKTVRTEAFF,TGTGCCAGCAGTAAGACAGTTCGCACTGAAGCTTTCTTT
many,TRBV7-6,TRBJ1-2,.,CASSSHGFLGYTF,TGTGCCAGCAGCTCACATGGGTTTCTTGGCTACACCTTC
.,TRBV28,TRBJ2-7,.,CASSTSGSSYEQYF,TGTGCCAGCAGTACCTCGGGCAGCTCCTACGAGCAGTACTTC
.,TRBV9,TRBJ1-3,.,CASSVVPGGTTTNSGNTIYF,TGTGCCAGCAGCGTAGTTCCGGGAGGCACCACAACTAACTCTGGAAACACCATATATTTT
.,TRBV11-2,TRBJ2-5,TRBD1,CASSLVQGAQETQYF,TGTGCCAGCAGCTTAGTCCAGGGGGCGCAGGAGACCCAGTACTTC
.,TRBV6-1,TRBJ1-5,.,CASSEDQPQHF,TGTGCCAGCAGTGAGGATCAGCCCCAGCATTTT
few,TRBV5-5,TRBJ1-2,.,CASSLEGLFSDGYTF,TGTGCCAGCAGCTTGGAAGGGCTGTTCAGCGATGGCTACACCTTC
.,TRBV23-1,TRBJ2-5,.,CASTFFRDAIMAQYF,TGCGCCAGCACCTTTTTTCGGGACGCGATAATGGCCCAGTACTTC
.,TRBV5-4,TRBJ1-1,TRBD1,CASSPPGTGFPEAFF,TGTGCCAGCAGCCCCCCCGGGACAGGGTTTCCTGAAGCTTTCTTT
.,TRBV7-8,TRBJ2-5,.,CASSTGPEGETQYF,TGTGCCAGCAGCACAGGACCTGAGGGGGAGACCCAGTACTTC